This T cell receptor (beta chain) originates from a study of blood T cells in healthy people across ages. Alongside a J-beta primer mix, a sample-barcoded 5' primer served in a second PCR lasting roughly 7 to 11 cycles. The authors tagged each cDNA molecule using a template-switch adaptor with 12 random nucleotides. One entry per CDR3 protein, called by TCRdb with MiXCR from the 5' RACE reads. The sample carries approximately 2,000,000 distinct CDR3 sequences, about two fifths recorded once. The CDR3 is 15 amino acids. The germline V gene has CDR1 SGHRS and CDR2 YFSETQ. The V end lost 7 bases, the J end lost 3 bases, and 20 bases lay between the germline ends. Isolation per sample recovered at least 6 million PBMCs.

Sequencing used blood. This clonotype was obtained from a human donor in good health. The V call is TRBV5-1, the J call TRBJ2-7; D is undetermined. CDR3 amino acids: CASSPESRAHYEQYF. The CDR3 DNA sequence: TGCGCCAGCTCCCCGGAAAGCCGCGCTCACTACGAGCAGTACTTC.